The sample holds a few counts of the clone carrying this TCR beta chain. This specimen comes from a study of blood T cell repertoires in COVID-19. Participants in the exposed group had met a COVID-19 case in the 2 weeks before joining the study. The assay was immunoSEQ multiplex PCR, and TCRdb's table has in-frame clones only and misses some. Among roughly 250,000 clones listed, 83% were seen once. The V and J ends lost 4 bases and 5 bases, in that order; junction bases with no gene match: 11. This CDR3 spans 16 amino acids. Germline V CDR1 and CDR2: SGDLS, YYNGEE. The V gene is TRBV9, the J gene TRBJ2-7, with TRBD2 matching over 11 bases. The source material was PBMCs or T cells enriched from blood (not recorded which). The sequence came from a woman aged 40 to 49 who had been exposed to COVID-19. The CDR3 loop reads CASSPGTSGGQDEQYF. The CDR3 DNA follows: TGTGCCAGCAGCCCGGGCACTAGCGGGGGCCAGGACGAGCAGTACTTC. The full variable domain, its missing parts supplied by reference TRBV9 and TRBJ2-7, is DSGVTQTPKHLITATGQRVTLRCSPRSGDLSVYWYQQSLDQGLQFLIQYYNGEERAKGNILERFSAQQFPDLHSELNLSSLELGDSALYFCASSPGTSGGQDEQYFGPGTRLTVT.